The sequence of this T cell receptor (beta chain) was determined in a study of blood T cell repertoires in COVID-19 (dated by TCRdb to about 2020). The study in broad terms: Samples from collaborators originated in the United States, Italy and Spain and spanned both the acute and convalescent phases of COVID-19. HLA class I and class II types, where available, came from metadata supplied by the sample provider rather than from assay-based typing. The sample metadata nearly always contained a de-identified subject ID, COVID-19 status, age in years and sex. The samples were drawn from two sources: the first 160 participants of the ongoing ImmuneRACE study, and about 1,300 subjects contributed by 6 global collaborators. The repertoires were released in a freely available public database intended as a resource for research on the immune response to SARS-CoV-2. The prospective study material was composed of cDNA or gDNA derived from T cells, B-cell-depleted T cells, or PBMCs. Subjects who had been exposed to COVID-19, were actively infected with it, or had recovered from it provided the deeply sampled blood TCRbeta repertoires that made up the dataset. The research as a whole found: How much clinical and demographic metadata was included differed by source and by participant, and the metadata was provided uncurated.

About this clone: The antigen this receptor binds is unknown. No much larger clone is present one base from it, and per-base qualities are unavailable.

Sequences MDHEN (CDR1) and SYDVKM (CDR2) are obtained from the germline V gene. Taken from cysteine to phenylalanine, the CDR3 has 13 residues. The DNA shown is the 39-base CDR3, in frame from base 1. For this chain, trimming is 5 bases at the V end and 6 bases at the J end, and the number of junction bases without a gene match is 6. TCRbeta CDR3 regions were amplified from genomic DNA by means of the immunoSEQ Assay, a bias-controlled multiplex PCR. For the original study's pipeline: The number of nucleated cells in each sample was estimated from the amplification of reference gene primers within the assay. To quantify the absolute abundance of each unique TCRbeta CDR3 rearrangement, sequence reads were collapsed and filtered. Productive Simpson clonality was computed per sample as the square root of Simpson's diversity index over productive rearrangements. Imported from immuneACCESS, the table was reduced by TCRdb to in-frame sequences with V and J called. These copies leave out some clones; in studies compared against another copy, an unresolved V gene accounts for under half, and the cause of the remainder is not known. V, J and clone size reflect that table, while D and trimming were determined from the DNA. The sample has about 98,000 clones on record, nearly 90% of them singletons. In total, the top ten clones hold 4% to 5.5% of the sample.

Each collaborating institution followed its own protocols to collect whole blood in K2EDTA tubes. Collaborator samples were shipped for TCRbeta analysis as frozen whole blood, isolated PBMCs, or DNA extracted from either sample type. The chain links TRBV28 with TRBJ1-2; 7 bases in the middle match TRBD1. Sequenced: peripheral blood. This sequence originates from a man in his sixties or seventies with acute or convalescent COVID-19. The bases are TGTGCCAGCAGTCGACAGGGTAGTGATGGCTACACCTTC. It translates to CASSRQGSDGYTF.